The 18 T cell receptor beta chains reported below all come from one sample, sequenced in a study of graft-versus-host responses after intestinal transplantation. Assay: immunoSEQ multiplex PCR; the TCRdb copy retains only in-frame clones and omits some. The sample has about 90,000 clones, roughly 89% seen once. Which antigens these TCRs recognize remains unknown. The source was unstimulated CD4+ T cells sorted from spleen or lymph node cells, collected before intestinal transplant. The source of these receptors is a human donor who received an intestinal transplant.

The V and J genes are TRBV5-6 and TRBJ2-1; 9 bases fit TRBD2. Germline lookup yields CDR1 SGHDT and CDR2 YYEEEE. With 8 bases clipped from V and 8 bases from J, the junction kept 11 bases outside the gene matches. This CDR3 contains 14 residues. The CDR3 protein is CASELAGDGDEQFF. The CDR3, as DNA: TGTGCCAGTGAGTTAGCGGGAGATGGAGATGAGCAGTTCTTC.

This rearrangement joins TRBV4-1 to TRBJ2-3; 7 nucleotides line up with TRBD2. Germline V lookup: CDR1 MGHRA, CDR2 YSYEKL. The junction had 16 bases not matched to a gene; V was cut back by 2 bases and J by 5 bases. This CDR3 region has 18 residues. CDR3 residues: CASSQPISVGGPRDTQYF. The CDR3 DNA follows: TGCGCCAGCAGCCAACCTATTTCGGTGGGAGGGCCTCGAGATACGCAGTATTTT.

This clone was seen a single time. The gene calls are TRBV7-2 and TRBJ2-4; D possibly corresponds to TRBD1 (6 bases). Trimming removed 4 bases at V and 7 bases at J, with 20 bases between. Germline lookup yields CDR1 SGHTA and CDR2 FQGNSA. This CDR3 contains 16 residues. The CDR3 is CASSSWTYERGNIQYF. CDR3 coding DNA: TGTGCCAGCAGCTCCTGGACTTACGAGAGGGGGAACATTCAGTACTTC.

A remark on this clone: This sample also contains other DNA sequences that code for the same CDR3. This chain joins TRBV5-1 and TRBJ1-4; TRBD1 matches at 9 bases. Germline V CDR1 and CDR2: SGHRS, YFSETQ. After removal of 0 bases from V and 8 bases from J, the junction contained 5 bases not matched to a gene. This CDR3 contains 15 residues. The chain's CDR3 is CASSLEGTGNEKLFF. The CDR3, as DNA: TGCGCCAGCAGCTTGGAAGGGACAGGGAACGAAAAACTGTTTTTT.

This clone was recorded once. This sequence joins TRBV27 and TRBJ1-5, with TRBD1 as a possible D gene (6 bases). CDR3 size: 15 residues. V lost 3 bases, J lost 6 bases, and 15 bases lay in between. Germline V CDR1 and CDR2: MNHEY, SMNVEV (reference sequence). CDR3 sequence reads: CASSFRGAEGQPQHF. DNA for the CDR3: TGTGCCAGCAGTTTTAGGGGGGCCGAGGGTCAGCCCCAGCATTTT.

The chain is built from TRBV28 and TRBJ2-1; 11 nucleotides line up with TRBD1. This CDR3 contains 15 residues. Unmatched junction bases numbered 8, after V lost 5 bases and J lost 8 bases. Germline-derived CDR1 and CDR2 are MDHEN and SYDVKM. This chain's CDR3 is CASSPTGTGGHEQFF. The CDR3 DNA is TGTGCCAGCAGTCCGACCGGGACAGGGGGACATGAGCAGTTCTTC. The whole variable domain, remainder taken from reference TRBV28 and TRBJ2-1, is DVKVTQSSRYLVKRTGEKVFLECVQDMDHENMFWYRQDPGLGLRLIYFSYDVKMKEKGDIPEGYSVSREKKERFSLILESASTNQTSMYLCASSPTGTGGHEQFFGPGTRLTVL.

The chain's CDR3 is CASSGYQPQHF. The DNA for the CDR3 is TGTGCCAGCAGTGGATACCAGCCCCAGCATTTT. The chain carries TRBV6-5 and TRBJ1-5; D gene uncertain. From germline, CDR1 is MNHEY and CDR2 SVGAGI. The CDR3 contains 11 residues. V lost 5 bases and J lost 7, with 6 bases in between.

The chain couples TRBV28 to TRBJ2-5; TRBD1 matches at 8 bases. V lost 9 bases and J lost 5; bases outside the gene matches: 17. The CDR3 has 16 amino acids. Germline CDR1 MDHEN, CDR2 SYDVKM. The CDR3 DNA reads as TGTGCCAGTTCTCCGGGGGCTAGCAGGGGGCGGGAGACCCAGTACTTC. Its translation: CASSPGASRGRETQYF.

The chain is built from TRBV5-1 and TRBJ1-1, with a weak D call TRBD1 (5 bases). CDR3 size: 16 residues. Looked up from germline, CDR1 is SGHRS and CDR2 is YFSETQ. Trimming removed 4 bases at V and 5 bases at J, with 21 bases between. The CDR3 loop reads CASSPYAGKGGTEAFF. CDR3 DNA: TGCGCCAGCAGCCCCTATGCAGGGAAAGGAGGGACTGAAGCTTTCTTT.

The chain uses TRBV2 and TRBJ2-7; TRBD1 matches 8 bases. Germline CDR1 and CDR2: SNHLY and FYNNEI. J was trimmed by 4 bases and V by 7 bases; bases with no gene match: 3. This CDR3 comprises 12 residues. DNA for the CDR3: TGTGCCAGCACAGGGGGCAGGTACGAGCAGTACTTC. It yields the protein CASTGGRYEQYF.

The V and J genes are TRBV7-9 and TRBJ2-7; perhaps TRBD1 as D (5 bases). V was cut by 0 bases and J by 0 bases, with 9 bases left in between. CDR1 is SEHNR, CDR2 FQNEAQ, per germline (reference sequence). The CDR3 sequence is 15 residues long. In DNA, the CDR3 is TGTGCCAGCAGCTTAGCGGGGCCTACCTCCTACGAGCAGTACTTC. This codes for CASSLAGPTSYEQYF.

This chain joins TRBV25-1 and TRBJ1-1, with unresolved D. Germline CDR1 and CDR2: MGHDK and SYGVNS. V was cut by 0 bases and J by 6 bases, with 11 bases left in between. The CDR3 runs 14 residues. The CDR3 spells CASSEYGRTPEAFF. CDR3 bases: TGTGCCAGCAGTGAATATGGGCGTACACCTGAAGCTTTCTTT. The full variable domain, with the rest looked up from reference TRBV25-1 and TRBJ1-1, is EADIYQTPRYLVIGTGKKITLECSQTMGHDKMYWYQQDPGMELHLIHYSYGVNSTEKGDLSSESTVSRIRTEHFPLTLESARPSHTSQYLCASSEYGRTPEAFFGQGTRLTVV.

The chain joins TRBV7-9 to TRBJ1-2; D is perhaps TRBD1 (6 bases). The CDR3 loop spans 16 amino acids. Per germline, CDR1 SEHNR and CDR2 FQNEAQ (reference sequence). V was shortened by 1 base and J by 0 bases, with 12 bases between the two germline ends. The CDR3 DNA sequence: TGTGCCAGCAGCTTAGAAGGGGGTTCTGCTAACTATGGCTACACCTTC. It translates to CASSLEGGSANYGYTF.

The chain combines TRBV4-1 with TRBJ2-7; 11 nucleotides agree with TRBD2. Germline V gene sequence: CDR1 MGHRA, CDR2 YSYEKL. With V trimmed by 0 bases and J by 6 bases, 7 bases remained unmatched. This CDR3 region has 16 residues. CDR3 residues: CASSQDLTSGRGEQYF. The CDR3 nucleotides are TGCGCCAGCAGCCAAGATTTAACTAGCGGGAGAGGCGAGCAGTACTTC.

This chain joins TRBV21-1 and TRBJ2-7; TRBD1 is the table's D call and was not checked against the DNA. TRBV21-1 is flagged as a pseudogene. This CDR3 is 15 amino acids long. DNA of the CDR3: TGTGCCAGCAGGCTACAGGGCCCTGTTCCCTACGAGCAGTACTTC. Translating gives CASRLQGPVPYEQYF.

This clone was counted once. The chain links TRBV6-5 to TRBJ1-1, with 7 positions matching TRBD1. CDR1 MNHEY and CDR2 SVGAGI come from the germline V gene. V trimming: 6 bases; J trimming: 0 bases; junction bases outside the gene matches: 1. The CDR3 totals 13 residues. CDR3 residues: CASRGQLNTEAFF. The CDR3 DNA reads as TGTGCCAGCAGGGGACAGCTGAACACTGAAGCTTTCTTT.

The chain employs TRBV5-1 and TRBJ2-1; 12 bases map to TRBD2. The V segment lost 0 bases and the J segment 8 bases; nucleotides outside the gene matches: 9. Germline values: CDR1 SGHRS, CDR2 YFSETQ. This CDR3 has 17 amino acids. CDR3 residues: CASSLALAGGPVDEQFF. DNA of the CDR3: TGCGCCAGCAGCTTGGCCCTAGCGGGAGGGCCAGTCGATGAGCAGTTCTTC.

The gene calls are TRBV4-2 and TRBJ2-7; D remains ambiguous. CDR3 length: 13 residues. V lost 4 bases and J 6 bases, leaving 13 bases between the germline ends. Germline V gives CDR1 LGHNA, CDR2 YNFKEQ. The CDR3 bases are TGTGCCAGCAGCCCCACTCCCCCCCGCGAGCAGTACTTC. Its protein is CASSPTPPREQYF.